The entry that follows covers one T cell receptor beta chain sequence. Its antigen is currently unknown. The sample originates from a study of cytotoxic CD8 clonotypes in ibrutinib-treated CLL. Study context: Among patients, around 24 responded partially and 2 completely; about 14 then stayed remitted and about 12 progressed after median approximately 68 months. An average of 255,043 productive templates and tens of thousands of productive rearrangements was obtained per sample.

Findings and limits, study-wide: Higher circulating CD8+ T-cell counts strongly accompanied higher baseline clonality, above age-matched healthy donors. Clonality was elevated at ibrutinib response and had returned toward baseline at progression.

Profiling relied on immunoSEQ multiplex PCR, and the TCRdb table lists in-frame clones only, not all of them. This sample has around 310,000 clones, with around four fifths found just once. Deletions cut 4 bases from V and 2 bases from J, with 9 bases between. From germline, CDR1 is GTSNPN and CDR2 SVGIG (reference sequence). The CDR3 covers 13 residues. The sample was PBMCs, taken before ibrutinib treatment. This TCR was recovered from a human donor with chronic lymphocytic leukemia. J is TRBJ2-1 and V is TRBV30; the D call may be TRBD1 or TRBD2 (6 bases each). In DNA, the CDR3 is TGTGCCTGGAATCGGGGGCCCTACAATGAGCAGTTCTTC. This sequence encodes CAWNRGPYNEQFF.